The 25 T cell receptor beta chains reported below all come from one sample, sequenced in a study of cytomegalovirus exposure and HLA in healthy donors. The PCR used 60 Vbeta and 13 Jbeta primers. Sequencing used immunoSEQ multiplex PCR; TCRdb keeps in-frame clones, though not all of them. The table lists around 40,000 clones, roughly three quarters of them singletons. Sequencing was done on a sample of PBMCs. These receptors were obtained from a middle-aged man in good health and CMV-seronegative.

Here the CDR3 DNA reads TGCAGCCTAGTAGATCAAGAGACCCAGTACTTC. This codes for CSLVDQETQYF. V gene TRBV20-1 combines with J gene TRBJ2-5; D unclear. The CDR3 is made up of 11 amino acids. Germline V gene sequence: CDR1 DFQATT, CDR2 SNEGSKA (reference sequence).

The chain has TRBV12-5 and TRBJ2-7; 8 nucleotides agree with TRBD1. This CDR3 spans 16 amino acids. The V gene's germline CDR1 is LGHNT and CDR2 FRNRAP. V was clipped by 2 bases and J by 7 bases; unmatched bases: 13. The CDR3: CASGLIPDRGPREQYF. The CDR3 DNA is TGTGCTAGTGGTTTGATTCCCGACAGGGGCCCGCGTGAGCAGTACTTC. Full variable domain (outside the CDR3, taken from reference TRBV12-5 and TRBJ2-7): DARVTQTPRHKVTEMGQEVTMRCQPILGHNTVFWYRQTMMQGLELLAYFRNRAPLDDSGMPKDRFSAEMPDATLATLKIQPSEPRDSAVYFCASGLIPDRGPREQYFGPGTRLTVT.

The gene calls are TRBV15 and TRBJ2-4, with D tentatively TRBD1 (6 bases). Trimming removed 5 bases from V and 10 bases from J, with 18 bases in between. Germline V gene sequence: CDR1 LNHNV, CDR2 YYDKDF (reference sequence). The CDR3 totals 14 residues. CDR3 protein: CATSDGIQGKIQYF. CDR3 DNA sequence: TGTGCCACCAGCGACGGGATACAGGGAAAGATTCAGTACTTC. The full variable domain, with the rest looked up from reference TRBV15 and TRBJ2-4, is DAMVIQNPRYQVTQFGKPVTLSCSQTLNHNVMYWYQQKSSQAPKLLFHYYDKDFNNEADTPDNFQSRRPNTSFCFLDIRSPGLGDTAMYLCATSDGIQGKIQYFGAGTRLSVL.

This clone was seen a handful of times. CDR3 loop: CATSRVVNTEAFF. DNA of the CDR3: TGTGCCACCAGCAGGGTAGTGAACACTGAAGCTTTCTTT. This chain links TRBV15 with TRBJ1-1; D gene ambiguous. Looked up from germline, CDR1 is LNHNV and CDR2 is YYDKDF (reference sequence). CDR3 size: 13 residues. Trimming removed 3 bases from V and 0 bases from J, with 5 bases in between. The full variable domain, its missing parts supplied by reference TRBV15 and TRBJ1-1, is DAMVIQNPRYQVTQFGKPVTLSCSQTLNHNVMYWYQQKSSQAPKLLFHYYDKDFNNEADTPDNFQSRRPNTSFCFLDIRSPGLGDTAMYLCATSRVVNTEAFFGQGTRLTVV.

This clone was detected only a few times. The chain couples TRBV11-2 to TRBJ1-4, with a tentative D call TRBD1 (5 bases). The CDR3 consists of 11 residues. Trimming took off 7 bases at V and 8 bases at J, with 8 bases between the two ends. CDR1 SGHAT and CDR2 FQNNGV come from the germline V gene. DNA for the CDR3: TGTGCCAGCACGGGGGGGGAAAAACTGTTTTTT. Amino acids: CASTGGEKLFF. The complete variable domain, with remaining parts taken from reference TRBV11-2 and TRBJ1-4, reads EAGVAQSPRYKIIEKRQSVAFWCNPISGHATLYWYQQILGQGPKLLIQFQNNGVVDDSQLPKDRFSAERLKGVDSTLKIQPAKLEDSAVYLCASTGGEKLFFGSGTQLSVL.

J is TRBJ2-1 and V is TRBV29-1, with TRBD1 matching 8 bases. The germline gives CDR1 SQVTM, CDR2 ANQGSEA. The CDR3 loop spans 13 amino acids. V trimming: 4 bases; J trimming: 3 bases; junction bases outside the gene matches: 2. DNA for the CDR3: TGCAGCGTTGCCAGGGGGCTCTACAATGAGCAGTTCTTC. It encodes CSVARGLYNEQFF.

The genes are TRBV6-4 and TRBJ2-1, with 8 bases aligning to TRBD2. V dropped 2 bases and J dropped 5; count of bases not matched to a gene: 2. There are 14 residues in the CDR3. From germline, CDR1 is MRHNA and CDR2 SNTAGT. This CDR3 is CASSDIAGNNEQFF. CDR3 sequence (DNA): TGTGCCAGCAGTGACATAGCGGGAAACAATGAGCAGTTCTTC.

As regards this clone: An end of the junction does not agree with germline; a read error may underlie this. The same CDR3 can be traced to other DNA sequences in this sample. The chain is built from TRBV25-1 and TRBJ1-4; D is perhaps TRBD1 (5 bases). In germline, CDR1 is MGHDK, CDR2 SYGVNS. CDR3 length equals 14 residues. This CDR3 is CASSEAQGNEKLFF. The CDR3 DNA is TGTGCTAGCAGTGAAGCGCAGGGTAATGAAAAACTGTTTTTT. The entire variable domain, with the rest obtained from reference TRBV25-1 and TRBJ1-4, is as follows: EADIYQTPRYLVIGTGKKITLECSQTMGHDKMYWYQQDPGMELHLIHYSYGVNSTEKGDLSSESTVSRIRTEHFPLTLESARPSHTSQYLCASSEAQGNEKLFFGSGTQLSVL.

This clone was counted only a few times. This sequence joins TRBV7-3 and TRBJ2-3; D gene ambiguous. Deletions cut 2 bases from V and 1 base from J, with 7 bases between. The length of the CDR3 is 14 residues. Germline values: CDR1 SGHTA, CDR2 FQGTGA. The CDR3 here is CASSLDAGTDTQYF. Here the CDR3 DNA reads TGTGCCAGCAGCTTAGACGCGGGCACAGATACGCAGTATTTT.

This sequence joins TRBV5-4 and TRBJ1-1, with TRBD1 matching 11 bases. Trimming took 4 bases from V and 5 from J; bases not matched to a gene: 4. From germline, CDR1 is SGHNT and CDR2 YYREEE (reference sequence). The CDR3 runs 14 residues. The CDR3 DNA reads as TGTGCCAGCAGCGGGCGGGACAGGGGGACTGAAGCTTTCTTT. This sequence encodes CASSGRDRGTEAFF.

The chain joins TRBV9 to TRBJ2-1; the match to TRBD2 covers 11 bases. Germline V gives CDR1 SGDLS, CDR2 YYNGEE. The CDR3 length is 15 residues. Trimming removed 2 bases from V and 5 bases from J; junction bases left unmatched: 3. The CDR3 bases are TGTGCCAGCAGCGTCATAGCGGGGGGGGACAATGAGCAGTTCTTC. This translates into CASSVIAGGDNEQFF.

This chain connects TRBV29-1 to TRBJ2-1; D gene ambiguous. V lost 4 bases, J lost 10 bases, and 11 bases lay in between. CDR3 length equals 11 residues. Germline-derived CDR1 and CDR2 are SQVTM and ANQGSEA. CDR3 nucleotides: TGCAGCGTTGGAGAGGTTGGCGAGCAGTTCTTC. Protein product: CSVGEVGEQFF.

The J gene is TRBJ1-6, the V gene TRBV11-1, with 7 bases that match TRBD1. The V segment lost 5 bases and the J segment 7 bases; nucleotides outside the gene matches: 8. This CDR3 contains 15 residues. Germline values: CDR1 SGHAT, CDR2 FQDESV (reference sequence). The CDR3 loop is CASSRDRVQNSPLHF. CDR3 nucleotides: TGTGCCAGCAGCCGCGACAGGGTGCAAAATTCACCCCTCCACTTT.

The chain uses TRBV5-1 and TRBJ1-2; D remains ambiguous. The CDR3 is 14 residues long. V shed 3 bases and J shed 5 bases, with 14 bases lying between them. Germline V gives CDR1 SGHRS, CDR2 YFSETQ. This CDR3 is CASSSDSARYGYTF. CDR3 coding DNA: TGCGCCAGCAGCTCCGACTCCGCTAGGTATGGCTACACCTTC. Full variable domain (rest looked up from reference TRBV5-1 and TRBJ1-2): KAGVTQTPRYLIKTRGQQVTLSCSPISGHRSVSWYQQTPGQGLQFLFEYFSETQRNKGNFPGRFSGRQFSNSRSEMNVSTLELGDSALYLCASSSDSARYGYTFGSGTRLTVV.

This chain uses TRBV5-1 with TRBJ1-6, with unresolved D. The CDR3 runs to 15 residues. The germline V gene has CDR1 SGHRS and CDR2 YFSETQ. Trimming stripped 6 bases from V and 3 bases from J, with 13 bases between. In nucleotides, the CDR3 is TGCGCCAGCACTCGGACTGAAAGCTATAATTCACCCCTCCACTTT. Protein product: CASTRTESYNSPLHF.

The chain is built from TRBV30 and TRBJ1-5; D might be TRBD1 (6 bases). CDR1 and CDR2 (germline): GTSNPN, SVGIG (reference sequence). CDR3 size: 14 residues. V was trimmed by 5 bases and J by 4 bases, leaving 15 bases between them. The CDR3 loop reads CAWATGLQNQPQHF. CDR3 DNA: TGTGCCTGGGCCACAGGGCTCCAAAATCAGCCCCAGCATTTT.

The chain recombines TRBV28 with TRBJ1-1; the D is unclear. Germline V CDR1 and CDR2: MDHEN, SYDVKM. CDR3 length equals 12 residues. Trimming stripped 4 bases from V and 5 bases from J, with 8 bases between. In DNA form, the CDR3 reads TGTGCCAGCAGTTACCGACAAACTGAAGCTTTCTTT. Translating it yields CASSYRQTEAFF. Together with reference TRBV28 and TRBJ1-1, the CDR3 gives the full variable domain: DVKVTQSSRYLVKRTGEKVFLECVQDMDHENMFWYRQDPGLGLRLIYFSYDVKMKEKGDIPEGYSVSREKKERFSLILESASTNQTSMYLCASSYRQTEAFFGQGTRLTVV.

This sequence joins TRBV6-6 and TRBJ2-7, with TRBD1 matching 8 bases. V was pared by 5 bases and J by 2 bases, with 11 bases of the junction left unmatched. Germline assignment: CDR1 MNHNY and CDR2 SVGAGI (reference sequence). This CDR3 comprises 16 residues. This CDR3 is CASSPAGTGGAYEQYF. DNA of the CDR3: TGTGCCAGCAGTCCAGCCGGGACAGGAGGTGCCTACGAGCAGTACTTC.

This clone appeared once. This chain connects TRBV30 to TRBJ2-5; tentative D call: TRBD1 (6 bases). Germline CDR1 and CDR2: GTSNPN and SVGIG (reference sequence). V was shortened by 2 bases and J by 5 bases, with 12 bases between the two germline ends. This CDR3 is built from 13 residues. The CDR3 loop reads CAWSLGGQETQYF. CDR3 DNA: TGTGCCTGGAGTCTTGGGGGCCAGGAGACCCAGTACTTC.

This chain joins TRBV7-2 and TRBJ1-2; D uncertain. With 4 bases removed from V and 7 bases from J, the gap between germline ends came to 19 bases. Germline V gene sequence: CDR1 SGHTA, CDR2 FQGNSA. The CDR3 covers 15 residues. CDR3 DNA: TGTGCCAGCAGCTCTGACCCCGGCGGGAAGGGTGGCTACACCTTC. It codes for CASSSDPGGKGGYTF. Full variable domain (missing parts from reference TRBV7-2 and TRBJ1-2): GAGVSQSPSNKVTEKGKDVELRCDPISGHTALYWYRQSLGQGLEFLIYFQGNSAPDKSGLPSDRFSAERTGGSVSTLTIQRTQQEDSAVYLCASSSDPGGKGGYTFGSGTRLTVV.

The V gene is TRBV19, the J gene TRBJ2-4, with a weak D call TRBD2 (5 bases). CDR3 length: 12 residues. From germline, CDR1 is LNHDA and CDR2 SQIVND (reference sequence). Trimming stripped 3 bases from V and 11 bases from J, with 11 bases between. In DNA form, the CDR3 reads TGTGCCAGTAGTATCCGGGGTGGGCTTCAGTACTTC. Translating gives CASSIRGGLQYF.

A few counts support this clone. The J gene is TRBJ1-3, the V gene TRBV6-1, with a tentative D call TRBD1 (5 bases). The CDR3 totals 16 residues. The germline CDR1 and CDR2 sequences are MNHNS and SASEGT. V was cut by 0 bases and J by 2 bases, with 11 bases left in between. The CDR3 bases are TGTGCCAGCAGTGAAGCTGGCAGGGAACCTGGAAACACCATATATTTT. Translating it yields CASSEAGREPGNTIYF.

The rearrangement joins TRBV2 to TRBJ2-7; possible D gene TRBD1, 6 bases. CDR1 is SNHLY and CDR2 is FYNNEI in the germline V gene. V was cut by 6 bases and J by 0 bases, with 9 bases left in between. The CDR3 loop spans 13 amino acids. The CDR3 sequence is CASRWTVSYEQYF. The CDR3 DNA reads as TGTGCCAGCAGATGGACAGTCTCCTACGAGCAGTACTTC.

The chain joins TRBV6-5 to TRBJ1-2; 9 positions agree with TRBD1. The CDR3 length is 13 residues. V gave up 7 bases and J gave up 9 bases; unmatched junction bases: 9. Germline values: CDR1 MNHEY, CDR2 SVGAGI. The CDR3 sequence: CASTSTGGRSYTF. The CDR3 DNA is TGTGCCAGCACTTCCACAGGGGGCCGCAGCTACACCTTC.

The V gene is TRBV10-2, the J gene TRBJ1-1; 7 bases match TRBD1. V was clipped by 9 bases and J by 4 bases; unmatched bases: 11. The CDR3 covers 14 residues. Germline V gene lookup returns CDR1 WSHSY and CDR2 SAAADI. Here the CDR3 DNA reads TGCGCCAGTAGAGACAGGGCTGGGGCCACTGAAGCTTTCTTT. This gives the protein CASRDRAGATEAFF.